The clone carrying this T cell receptor beta chain was seen a handful of times. Its antigen is as yet unknown. These data originate in a study of T cells in localized non-small cell lung cancer. The repertoire was sequenced with immunoSEQ multiplex PCR; TCRdb's copy has only in-frame clones and lacks some. The table records fewer than 4,500 clones, approximately 42% of them present only once. Trimming took 5 bases from V and 1 from J, leaving 11 bases between them. The CDR3 runs to 13 residues. CDR1 is GTSNPN and CDR2 is SVGIG in the germline V gene (reference sequence). General study points: Adjacent lung was found to contain a median approximately 62 of the top 100 tumor clones. Heterogeneity stays possible, as sequencing covered only one tumor region. Peak T cell clonality was found in uninvolved adjacent lung, exceeding tumor. An association was observed between higher blood T cell density and longer overall survival.

V usage is TRBV30 and J usage is TRBJ1-1; D remains ambiguous. Sequences were derived from lung tumor tissue, sampled before any cancer treatment. The origin of this receptor is a male donor at least 60 years old with stage I lung adenocarcinoma. For the CDR3, the DNA is TGTGCCTGGGAGACACTCGAGAACACTGAAGCTTTCTTT. Protein sequence: CAWETLENTEAFF.